The present T cell receptor beta chain was sequenced within a study of response to subunit inactivated influenza vaccine. Points from the study as a whole: Authors suggested each seasonal flu vaccination may recruit only limited numbers of new T cells.

Germline V lookup: CDR1 SGHRS, CDR2 YFSETQ. The CDR3 is 13 residues long. V shed 4 bases and J shed 6 bases, with 14 bases lying between them. TCRdb itself ran the RT-PCR reads through MiXCR, one entry per CDR3 protein. Among about 650,000 distinct CDR3 sequences listed, 15% to 17% were seen once. This clonotype has just a few counts. What it binds is not known. The receptor's source is a man in his fifties who received an inactivated influenza vaccine. The rearrangement links TRBV5-1 to TRBJ2-7; D ambiguous. The sequencing here drew on PBMCs from blood, taken approximately 12 days after vaccination. For the CDR3, the DNA is TGCGCCAGCAGCGTTCTGGATGCTGCCGAGCAGTACTTC. Protein: CASSVLDAAEQYF.